Below, 17 T cell receptor beta chains from the same sample are listed, as sequenced in a study of PD-L1 blockade in urothelial cancer. The method was immunoSEQ multiplex PCR; TCRdb's version includes in-frame clones alone and lacks a portion of them. Among about 130,000 clones listed, more than 75% were seen once. The time point denotes: peripheral blood 6 weeks after treatment start. The specimen was PBMCs, collected around atezolizumab (anti-PD-L1) treatment. These receptors all come from a man aged 50 to 59 with urothelial cancer.

V gene TRBV7-8 combines with J gene TRBJ1-1; 7 bases line up with TRBD1. Trimming cost V 4 bases and J 7 bases; bases outside gene matches: 6. This CDR3 has 13 amino acids. Germline CDR1 is SGHVS and CDR2 is FQNEAQ. The CDR3 sequence is CASSSGGPYEAFF. The CDR3 DNA reads as TGTGCCAGCAGCTCAGGGGGTCCCTATGAAGCTTTCTTT. Together with reference TRBV7-8 and TRBJ1-1, the CDR3 gives the full variable domain: GAGVSQSPRYKVAKRGQDVALRCDPISGHVSLFWYQQALGQGPEFLTYFQNEAQLDKSGLPSDRFFAERPEGSVSTLKIQRTQQEDSAVYLCASSSGGPYEAFFGQGTRLTVV.

The chain uses TRBV29-1 and TRBJ1-1; weak D call: TRBD1 (5 bases). The germline V gene has CDR1 SQVTM and CDR2 ANQGSEA. Trimming shortened V by 6 bases and J by 0 bases, and 8 bases separated the two germline ends. The CDR3 is made up of 12 amino acids. The chain's CDR3 is CSVRQLNTEAFF. CDR3 nucleotide sequence: TGCAGCGTAAGACAGTTGAACACTGAAGCTTTCTTT.

V usage is TRBV28 and J usage is TRBJ2-2; D may be TRBD2 (6 bases). The CDR3 loop spans 15 amino acids. Trimming stripped 6 bases from V and 2 bases from J, with 13 bases between. The V gene's germline CDR1 is MDHEN and CDR2 SYDVKM. CDR3 bases: TGTGCCAGCAGAGGGGCGGGAACTAACACCGGGGAGCTGTTTTTT. Translating it yields CASRGAGTNTGELFF.

This rearrangement joins TRBV7-3 to TRBJ1-2; 8 nucleotides match TRBD1. The CDR3 is 14 amino acids. Germline CDR1 is SGHTA and CDR2 is FQGTGA. J was trimmed by 7 bases and V by 4 bases; bases with no gene match: 8. CDR3 residues: CASSSDRASGGYTF. CDR3 nucleotides: TGTGCCAGCAGCTCGGACAGGGCCAGCGGTGGCTACACCTTC.

This clone is a singleton in its sample. The genes are TRBV6-5 and TRBJ2-1; 8 bases line up with TRBD1. CDR3 length equals 15 residues. Losses at the gene ends were 5 bases for V and 0 bases for J; bases not matched to a gene: 3. Looked up from germline, CDR1 is MNHEY and CDR2 is SVGAGI. CDR3 amino acids: CASSAGQASYNEQFF. CDR3 coding DNA: TGTGCCAGCAGTGCGGGACAGGCCTCCTACAATGAGCAGTTCTTC.

The V gene is TRBV19, the J gene TRBJ2-4, with 10 positions matching TRBD1. The CDR3 loop spans 15 amino acids. Germline-derived CDR1 and CDR2 are LNHDA and SQIVND (reference sequence). V was clipped by 9 bases and J by 0 bases; unmatched bases: 5. DNA of the CDR3: TGTGCCAGCTCAGGACAGGGGGGAGCCAAAAACATTCAGTACTTC. Translated: CASSGQGGAKNIQYF.

This clone has a single count. The chain recombines TRBV6-1 with TRBJ2-1; the match to TRBD2 covers 7 bases. In germline, CDR1 is MNHNS, CDR2 SASEGT. This CDR3 contains 13 residues. V gave up 6 bases and J gave up 8 bases; unmatched junction bases: 7. The CDR3 region is CASRREGRDEQFF. DNA of the CDR3: TGTGCCAGCAGAAGGGAGGGCCGCGATGAGCAGTTCTTC.

The chain uses TRBV9 and TRBJ2-1; tentative D call: TRBD2 (6 bases). Germline V gene sequence: CDR1 SGDLS, CDR2 YYNGEE. Trimming took 3 bases from V and 4 from J, leaving 14 bases between them. This CDR3 contains 15 residues. The CDR3 nucleotides are TGTGCCAGCAGCGGATTTAGCGGATTTTACAATGAGCAGTTCTTC. It specifies CASSGFSGFYNEQFF.

In this sample, this clone turned up many times. The chain links TRBV27 to TRBJ1-5; D not resolved. Trimming stripped 1 base from V and 0 bases from J, with 7 bases between. Germline loops: CDR1 MNHEY, CDR2 SMNVEV (reference sequence). The CDR3 is made up of 15 amino acids. CDR3: CASSLFKNSNQPQHF. CDR3 in DNA: TGTGCCAGCAGTTTATTTAAAAATAGCAATCAGCCCCAGCATTTT.

DNA of the CDR3: TGTGCCTGGAGCGACAGGGGGCGCGGCAATGAGCAGTTCTTC. Its protein product is CAWSDRGRGNEQFF. This chain links TRBV30 with TRBJ2-1, with 10 positions matching TRBD1. CDR1 and CDR2 from the germline V gene are GTSNPN and SVGIG (reference sequence). This CDR3 has 14 amino acids. The J segment lost 6 bases and the V segment lost 3 bases, leaving 5 bases of the junction unmatched.

The chain is built from TRBV10-1 and TRBJ2-3; possibly TRBD2 for D (7 bases). The CDR3 extends over 17 amino acids. Trimming cost V 0 bases and J 5 bases, with 18 bases left between them. The germline CDR1 and CDR2 sequences are WNHNN and SYGVQD (reference sequence). This chain's CDR3 is CASSESPLGEGGDTQYF. In nucleotides, the CDR3 is TGCGCCAGCAGTGAGTCCCCACTGGGGGAGGGGGGAGATACGCAGTATTTT.

J is TRBJ2-7 and V is TRBV2; 9 bases are shared with TRBD2. The trim removed 10 bases at V and 3 bases at J, leaving 4 bases unmatched. This CDR3 is built from 12 residues. Germline values: CDR1 SNHLY, CDR2 FYNNEI. CDR3 bases: TGTGCCATTTTAGCGGGAGACTACGAGCAGTACTTC. Amino acid sequence: CAILAGDYEQYF. The variable domain in full, completed from reference TRBV2 and TRBJ2-7, reads EPEVTQTPSHQVTQMGQEVILRCVPISNHLYFYWYRQILGQKVEFLVSFYNNEISEKSEIFDDQFSVERPDGSNFTLKIRSTKLEDSAMYFCAILAGDYEQYFGPGTRLTVT.

The rearrangement joins TRBV5-5 to TRBJ2-5; maybe TRBD2 (5 bases). Between the trimmed V and J ends, which lost 3 bases and 0 bases, there was a span of 9 bases. The CDR3 length is 14 residues. Per the germline V gene, CDR1 is SGHKS and CDR2 is YYEKEE (reference sequence). The CDR3 spells CASSWTDYQETQYF. CDR3 coding DNA: TGTGCCAGCAGCTGGACGGACTACCAAGAGACCCAGTACTTC.

This rearrangement joins TRBV11-2 to TRBJ2-1; 9 bases map to TRBD2. CDR1 is SGHAT, CDR2 FQNNGV, per germline. This CDR3 contains 18 residues. V lost 2 bases and J lost 9; bases outside the gene matches: 17. CDR3 coding DNA: TGTGCCAGCAGCTTAACCTACTCAAGACTAGCGGAGGCCAGTGAGCAGTTCTTC. As protein: CASSLTYSRLAEASEQFF. The variable domain in full, completed from reference TRBV11-2 and TRBJ2-1, reads EAGVAQSPRYKIIEKRQSVAFWCNPISGHATLYWYQQILGQGPKLLIQFQNNGVVDDSQLPKDRFSAERLKGVDSTLKIQPAKLEDSAVYLCASSLTYSRLAEASEQFFGPGTRLTVL.

This clone is a singleton in its sample. The rearrangement joins TRBV7-9 to TRBJ2-1; no firm D call. Looked up from germline, CDR1 is SEHNR and CDR2 is FQNEAQ (reference sequence). Between the trimmed V and J ends, which lost 5 bases and 3 bases, there was a span of 11 bases. The CDR3 extends over 14 amino acids. As DNA, the CDR3 is TGTGCCAGCAGCACCCAGCCGGGCTACAATGAGCAGTTCTTC. Translated, it gives CASSTQPGYNEQFF.

The CDR3 loop reads CASSLGTGAKTGGYTF. The CDR3 DNA follows: TGTGCCAGCAGTTTGGGGACAGGGGCAAAGACGGGGGGCTACACCTTC. This sequence joins TRBV28 and TRBJ1-2; 10 bases are shared with TRBD1. Germline CDR1 reads MDHEN; CDR2 reads SYDVKM. J gave up 8 bases and V 3 bases, and 12 bases lay outside the gene matches. This CDR3 comprises 16 residues.

This chain connects TRBV4-2 to TRBJ2-1, with 8 bases that match TRBD2. This CDR3 region has 17 residues. Germline CDR1 is LGHNA and CDR2 is YNFKEQ. V was clipped by 3 bases and J by 0 bases; unmatched bases: 7. The CDR3 region is CASSQSIAGRSYNEQFF. CDR3 DNA: TGTGCCAGCAGCCAGTCAATAGCGGGACGCTCCTACAATGAGCAGTTCTTC.